The 17 T cell receptor beta chains below were found in one sample sequenced in a study of T cells expressing NK-cell markers. TCRdb reprocessed the 5' RACE reads, with one entry per CDR3 protein and no DNA. This sample's clone table lists about 370,000 distinct CDR3 sequences. Sequences were obtained from blood T cells: a sorted CD56 or NKG2C T cell subset, CD4+ or CD8+ T cells, or bulk PBMC T cells (not recorded which). These receptors all stem from a woman in her forties or fifties in good health.

The rearrangement links TRBV7-9 to TRBJ2-5. Germline loops: CDR1 SEHNR, CDR2 FQNEAQ (reference sequence). The CDR3 covers 13 residues. The CDR3 sequence: CASSLAEQETQYF.

The chain couples TRBV2 to TRBJ2-2. CDR3 size: 16 residues. Per germline, CDR1 SNHLY and CDR2 FYNNEI. The CDR3 protein is CASNKGVNTNTGELFF.

V is TRBV6-5 and J is TRBJ2-2; checking the TCRdb D call of TRBD1 is not possible without DNA. Looked up from germline, CDR1 is MNHEY and CDR2 is SVGAGI. The CDR3 totals 14 residues. CDR3 amino acids: CASSYTGPTGELFF.

The rearrangement joins TRBV6-2 or TRBV6-3 to TRBJ2-1; TCRdb lists TRBD2, though no DNA is available to test this call. Germline V CDR1 and CDR2: MNHEY, SVGEGT. The CDR3 sequence is 16 residues long. CDR3 region: CASSYLAGGPQGEQFF.

V and J are TRBV11-2 and TRBJ2-4; TCRdb proposes TRBD2, but this gene call is untestable without DNA. Per germline, CDR1 SGHAT and CDR2 FQNNGV. CDR3 length equals 19 residues. CDR3 region: CASSFRTSGSPLAKNIQYF.

The V gene is TRBV5-1, the J gene TRBJ2-1; without DNA, the TCRdb call of TRBD2 cannot be checked. The CDR3 runs to 15 residues. Germline CDR1 SGHRS, CDR2 YFSETQ. The CDR3 reads CASSFEREVYNEQFF.

The rearrangement joins TRBV6-1 to TRBJ2-2. The germline V gene encodes CDR1 MNHNS and CDR2 SASEGT. The CDR3 covers 13 residues. CDR3 loop: CASPLTATGELFF.

The CDR3 loop reads CASQRDSYEQYF. The chain uses TRBV20-1 and TRBJ2-7. The CDR3 consists of 12 residues. Germline CDR1 DFQATT, CDR2 SNEGSKA (reference sequence).

J is TRBJ1-2 and V is TRBV20-1; lacking DNA, the TRBD1 call made by TCRdb goes unchecked. Per germline, CDR1 DFQATT and CDR2 SNEGSKA (reference sequence). This CDR3 has 14 residues. This chain's CDR3 is CSAPPGQGSYGYTF.

The CDR3 protein is CASSFSETENIQYF. This chain connects TRBV28 to TRBJ2-4. In germline, CDR1 is MDHEN, CDR2 SYDVKM. CDR3 length: 14 residues.

The rearrangement links TRBV3-1 to TRBJ2-5. Germline CDR1 and CDR2: LGHDT and YNNKEL (reference sequence). This CDR3 has 15 amino acids. The CDR3 loop is CASSAEFGNLETQYF.

This chain links TRBV29-1 with TRBJ1-2; the TRBD1 assignment by TCRdb is unverifiable without DNA. Germline values: CDR1 SQVTM, CDR2 ANQGSEA. The CDR3 sequence is 13 residues long. CDR3 sequence: CSVGTGDFDGYTF. The complete variable domain, with remaining parts taken from reference TRBV29-1 and TRBJ1-2, reads SAVISQKPSRDICQRGTSLTIQCQVDSQVTMMFWYRQQPGQSLTLIATANQGSEATYESGFVIDKFPISRPNLTFSTLTVSNMSPEDSSIYLCSVGTGDFDGYTFGSGTRLTVV.

The rearrangement joins TRBV6-1 to TRBJ2-1. Germline CDR1 MNHNS, CDR2 SASEGT. This CDR3 region has 15 residues. The chain's CDR3 is CASSEATSTYNEQFF.

The chain joins TRBV20-1 to TRBJ1-2. The CDR3 loop spans 15 amino acids. CDR1 and CDR2 from the germline V gene are DFQATT and SNEGSKA (reference sequence). The CDR3 loop reads CSARDEGPTNYGYTF.

The J gene is TRBJ2-7, the V gene TRBV7-2; TCRdb designates TRBD1, a call that cannot be tested without DNA. CDR1 and CDR2 from the germline V gene are SGHTA and FQGNSA. The CDR3 covers 14 residues. This CDR3 reads CASQRGGSSYEQYF.

The chain has TRBV30 and TRBJ2-1; without DNA, the TCRdb call of TRBD2 cannot be checked. Per germline, CDR1 GTSNPN and CDR2 SVGIG (reference sequence). The CDR3 has 16 residues. CDR3 residues: CAWSWSGLVKYNEQFF.

This chain links TRBV5-6 with TRBJ2-7; the D call of TRBD2 rests on TCRdb alone, since no DNA is present to check it. The length of the CDR3 is 14 residues. Per germline, CDR1 SGHDT and CDR2 YYEEEE. The CDR3 sequence: CASSLRGLPYEQYF.